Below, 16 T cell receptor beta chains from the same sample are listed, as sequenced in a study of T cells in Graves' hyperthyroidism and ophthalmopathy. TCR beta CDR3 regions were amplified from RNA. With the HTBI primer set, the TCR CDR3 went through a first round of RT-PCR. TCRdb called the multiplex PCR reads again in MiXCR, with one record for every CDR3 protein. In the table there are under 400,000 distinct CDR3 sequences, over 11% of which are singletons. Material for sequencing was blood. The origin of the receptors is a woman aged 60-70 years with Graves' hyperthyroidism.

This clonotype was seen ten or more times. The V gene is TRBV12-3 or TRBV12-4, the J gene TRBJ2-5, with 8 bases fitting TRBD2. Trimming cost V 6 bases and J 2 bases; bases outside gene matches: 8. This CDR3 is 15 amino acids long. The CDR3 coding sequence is TGTGCCAGCAGCCATTCACTAGCGGCTCAAGAGACCCAGTACTTC. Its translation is CASSHSLAAQETQYF.

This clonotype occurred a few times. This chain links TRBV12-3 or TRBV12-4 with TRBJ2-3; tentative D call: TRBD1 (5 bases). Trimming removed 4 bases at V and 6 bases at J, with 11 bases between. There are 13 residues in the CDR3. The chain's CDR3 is CASSSSGYDTQYF. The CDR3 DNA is TGTGCCAGCAGTTCATCAGGGTATGATACGCAGTATTTT.

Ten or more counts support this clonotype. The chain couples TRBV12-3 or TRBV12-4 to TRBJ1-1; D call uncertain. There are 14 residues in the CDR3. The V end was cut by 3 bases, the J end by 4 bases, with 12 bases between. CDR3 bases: TGTGCCAGCAGTTTTATGGTGGAAACCACTGAAGCTTTCTTT. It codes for CASSFMVETTEAFF.

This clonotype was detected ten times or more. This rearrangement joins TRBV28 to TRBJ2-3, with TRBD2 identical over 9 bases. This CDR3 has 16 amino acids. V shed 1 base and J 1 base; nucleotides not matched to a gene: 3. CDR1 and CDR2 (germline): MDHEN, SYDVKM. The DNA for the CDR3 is TGTGCCAGCAGTTTATCTACTAGCGGGCGCACAGATACGCAGTATTTT. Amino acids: CASSLSTSGRTDTQYF.

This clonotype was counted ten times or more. CDR3 DNA: TGCAGTGCTAGTTTTCCGGGAGGGCCATACGAGCAGTACTTC. It yields the protein CSASFPGGPYEQYF. The chain recombines TRBV20-1 with TRBJ2-7, with 8 positions matching TRBD2. With 3 bases clipped from V and 4 bases from J, the junction kept 8 bases outside the gene matches. Germline CDR1 is DFQATT and CDR2 is SNEGSKA (reference sequence). CDR3 length equals 14 residues.

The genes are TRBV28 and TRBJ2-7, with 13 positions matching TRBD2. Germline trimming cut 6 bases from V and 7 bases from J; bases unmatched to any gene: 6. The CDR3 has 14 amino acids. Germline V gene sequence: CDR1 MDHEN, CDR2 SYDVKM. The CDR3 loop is CASSNRGLAGEQYF. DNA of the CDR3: TGTGCCAGCAGCAACCGGGGACTAGCGGGGGAGCAGTACTTC.

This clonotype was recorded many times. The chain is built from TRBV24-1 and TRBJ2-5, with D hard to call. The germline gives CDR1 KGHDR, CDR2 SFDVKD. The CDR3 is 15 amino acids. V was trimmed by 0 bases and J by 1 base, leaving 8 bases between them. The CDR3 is CATSDLGQAQETQYF. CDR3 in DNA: TGTGCCACCAGTGATTTGGGGCAGGCCCAAGAGACCCAGTACTTC.

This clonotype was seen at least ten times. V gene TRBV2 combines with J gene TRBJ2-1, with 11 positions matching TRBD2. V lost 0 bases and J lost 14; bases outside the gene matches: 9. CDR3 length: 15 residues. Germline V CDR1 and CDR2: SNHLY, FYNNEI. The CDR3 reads CASSEAVGLAGWEFF. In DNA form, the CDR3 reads TGTGCCAGCAGTGAAGCGGTAGGACTAGCGGGCTGGGAGTTCTTC.

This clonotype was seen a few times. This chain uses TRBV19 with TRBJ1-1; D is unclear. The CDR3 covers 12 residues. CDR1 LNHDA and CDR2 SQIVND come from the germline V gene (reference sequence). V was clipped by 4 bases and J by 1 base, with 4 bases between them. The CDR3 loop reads CASSNGNTEAFF. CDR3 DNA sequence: TGTGCCAGTAGTAACGGGAACACTGAAGCTTTCTTT. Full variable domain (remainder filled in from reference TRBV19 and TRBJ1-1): DGGITQSPKYLFRKEGQNVTLSCEQNLNHDAMYWYRQDPGQGLRLIYYSQIVNDFQKGDIAEGYSVSREKKESFPLTVTSAQKNPTAFYLCASSNGNTEAFFGQGTRLTVV.

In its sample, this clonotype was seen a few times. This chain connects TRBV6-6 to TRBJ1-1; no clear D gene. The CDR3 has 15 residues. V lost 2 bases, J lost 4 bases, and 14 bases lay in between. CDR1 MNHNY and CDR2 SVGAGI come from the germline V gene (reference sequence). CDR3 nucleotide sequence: TGTGCCAGCAGTTACAAGGGTACGAGGAGCACTGAAGCTTTCTTT. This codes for CASSYKGTRSTEAFF.

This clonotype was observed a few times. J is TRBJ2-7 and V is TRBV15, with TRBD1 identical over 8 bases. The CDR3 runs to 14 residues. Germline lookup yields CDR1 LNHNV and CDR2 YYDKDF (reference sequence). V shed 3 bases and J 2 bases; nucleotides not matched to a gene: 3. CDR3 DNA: TGTGCCACCAGCAGGGTCAGGGGGCCCTACGAGCAGTACTTC. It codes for CATSRVRGPYEQYF.

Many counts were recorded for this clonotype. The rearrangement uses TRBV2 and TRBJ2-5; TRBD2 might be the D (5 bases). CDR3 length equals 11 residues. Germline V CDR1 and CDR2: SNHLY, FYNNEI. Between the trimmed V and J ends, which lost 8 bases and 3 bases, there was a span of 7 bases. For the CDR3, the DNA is TGTGCCAGCTCCGGGGAAGAGACCCAGTACTTC. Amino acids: CASSGEETQYF.

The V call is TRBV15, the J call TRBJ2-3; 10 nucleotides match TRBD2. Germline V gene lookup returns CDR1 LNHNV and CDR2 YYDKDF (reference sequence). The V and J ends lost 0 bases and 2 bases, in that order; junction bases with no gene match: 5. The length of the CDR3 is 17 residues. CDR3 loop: CATSRDDSGGHTDTQYF. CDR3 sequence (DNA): TGTGCCACCAGCAGAGATGATAGCGGGGGGCACACAGATACGCAGTATTTT.

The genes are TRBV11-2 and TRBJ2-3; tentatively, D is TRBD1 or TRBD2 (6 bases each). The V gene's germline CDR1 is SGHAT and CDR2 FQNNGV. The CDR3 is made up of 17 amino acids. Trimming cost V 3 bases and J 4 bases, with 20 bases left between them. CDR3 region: CASSFTGVGRGADTQYF. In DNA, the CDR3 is TGTGCCAGCAGCTTCACGGGGGTTGGCAGGGGCGCAGATACGCAGTATTTT.

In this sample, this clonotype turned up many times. This CDR3 is CASSLGQGVTEAFF. The CDR3 DNA follows: TGTGCCAGCAGCCTGGGACAGGGGGTCACTGAAGCTTTCTTT. The chain joins TRBV3-1 to TRBJ1-1; TRBD1 agrees at 11 bases. The CDR3 has 14 residues. V trimming: 4 bases; J trimming: 4 bases; junction bases outside the gene matches: 2. Germline V gives CDR1 LGHDT, CDR2 YNNKEL (reference sequence).

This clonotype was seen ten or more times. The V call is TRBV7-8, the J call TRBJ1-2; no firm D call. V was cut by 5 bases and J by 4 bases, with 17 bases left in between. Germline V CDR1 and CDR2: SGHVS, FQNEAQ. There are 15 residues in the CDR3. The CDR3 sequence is CASSPITSRGYGYTF. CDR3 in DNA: TGTGCCAGCAGCCCGATTACGTCGCGGGGCTATGGCTACACCTTC. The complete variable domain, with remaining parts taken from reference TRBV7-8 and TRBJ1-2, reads GAGVSQSPRYKVAKRGQDVALRCDPISGHVSLFWYQQALGQGPEFLTYFQNEAQLDKSGLPSDRFFAERPEGSVSTLKIQRTQQEDSAVYLCASSPITSRGYGYTFGSGTRLTVV.